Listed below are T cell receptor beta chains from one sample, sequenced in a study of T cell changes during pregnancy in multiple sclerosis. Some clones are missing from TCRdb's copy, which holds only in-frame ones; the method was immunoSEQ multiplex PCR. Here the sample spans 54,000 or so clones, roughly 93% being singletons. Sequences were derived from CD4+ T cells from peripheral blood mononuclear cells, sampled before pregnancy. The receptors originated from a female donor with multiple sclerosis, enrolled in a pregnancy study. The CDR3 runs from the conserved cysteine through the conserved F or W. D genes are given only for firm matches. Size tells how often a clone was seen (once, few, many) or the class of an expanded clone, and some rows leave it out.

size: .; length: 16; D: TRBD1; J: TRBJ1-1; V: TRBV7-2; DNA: TGTGCCAGCAGCTTACGGGACAGCCGCTTTAACACTGAAGCTTTCTTT; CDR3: CASSLRDSRFNTEAFF
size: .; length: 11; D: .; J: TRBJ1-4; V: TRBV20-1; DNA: TGCAGTGCCGCTATTGGTGAAAAACTGTTTTTT; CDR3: CSAAIGEKLFF
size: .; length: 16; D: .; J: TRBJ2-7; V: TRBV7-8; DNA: TGTGCCAGCAGCTTAGTTGTCGGGGGGCGTATCGACGAGCAGTACTTC; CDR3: CASSLVVGGRIDEQYF
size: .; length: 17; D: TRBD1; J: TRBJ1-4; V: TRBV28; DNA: TGTGCCAGCAGTCCATGGGGGACAGGGAGAGGGAATGAAAAACTGTTTTTT; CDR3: CASSPWGTGRGNEKLFF
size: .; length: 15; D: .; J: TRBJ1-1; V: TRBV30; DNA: TGTGCCTGGAGTTACCGCGACAGGATGAACACTGAAGCTTTCTTT; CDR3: CAWSYRDRMNTEAFF
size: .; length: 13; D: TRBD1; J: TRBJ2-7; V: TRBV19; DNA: TGTGCCAGTAGTGTGGACAGGGGATACGAGCAGTACTTC; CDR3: CASSVDRGYEQYF
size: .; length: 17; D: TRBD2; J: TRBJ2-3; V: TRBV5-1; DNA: TGCGCCAGCAGCTTGCAAGGGACTAGCGGGAGCACAGATACGCAGTATTTT; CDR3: CASSLQGTSGSTDTQYF
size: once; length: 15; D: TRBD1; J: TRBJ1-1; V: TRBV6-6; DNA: TGTGCCAGCAGTTACTCGAGACAGGGGAACGCTGAAGCTTTCTTT; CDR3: CASSYSRQGNAEAFF
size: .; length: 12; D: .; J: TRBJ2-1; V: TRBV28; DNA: TGTGCCAGCAGCCGCACGAGCGGCGAGCAGTTCTTC; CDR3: CASSRTSGEQFF
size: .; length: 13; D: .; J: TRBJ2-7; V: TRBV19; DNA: TGTGCCAGTAGTATATTTGCCCGGGGCGAGCAGTACTTC; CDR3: CASSIFARGEQYF
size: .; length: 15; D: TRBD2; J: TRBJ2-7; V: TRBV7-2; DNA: TGTGCCAGCAGCCGATCCAGCGGGAGCTCCTACGAGCAGTACTTC; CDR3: CASSRSSGSSYEQYF
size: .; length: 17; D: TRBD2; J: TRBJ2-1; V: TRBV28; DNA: TGTGCCAGCAGGGAGACTAGCGGGAGCGTATTCTACAATGAGCAGTTCTTC; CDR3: CASRETSGSVFYNEQFF
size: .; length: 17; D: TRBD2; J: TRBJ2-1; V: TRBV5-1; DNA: TGCGCCAGCAGCTTCCATCCCTCTAGCGGGCCTGGGGGGGAGCAGTTCTTC; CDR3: CASSFHPSSGPGGEQFF
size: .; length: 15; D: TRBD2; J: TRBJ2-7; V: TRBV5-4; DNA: TGTGCCAGCAGCTTGGGGCTAGCGGACTCCTACGAGCAGTACTTC; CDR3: CASSLGLADSYEQYF
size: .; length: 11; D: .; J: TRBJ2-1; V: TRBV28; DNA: TGTGCCAGCAGTCCCTCGGAGGAGCAGTTCTTC; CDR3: CASSPSEEQFF
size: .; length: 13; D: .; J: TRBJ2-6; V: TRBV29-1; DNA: TGCAGCGTTCACAGCTCTGGGGCCAACGTCCTGACTTTC; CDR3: CSVHSSGANVLTF
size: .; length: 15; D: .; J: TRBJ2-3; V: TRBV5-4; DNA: TGTGCCAGCAGCGTAGGGGGAACTAGCACAGATACGCAGTATTTT; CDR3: CASSVGGTSTDTQYF
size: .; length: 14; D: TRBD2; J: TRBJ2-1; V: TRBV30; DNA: TGTGCCTGGAAGGCAGCGGGGGCCTACAATGAGCAGTTCTTC; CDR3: CAWKAAGAYNEQFF
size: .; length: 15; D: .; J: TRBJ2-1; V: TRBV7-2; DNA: TGTGCCAGCAGCTCCCGGGATTTGGCCTACAATGAGCAGTTCTTC; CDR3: CASSSRDLAYNEQFF
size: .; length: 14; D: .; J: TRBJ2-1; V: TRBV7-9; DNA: TGTGCCAGCAGCCGAGTCAGGTCCTACCGGGAGCAGTTCTTC; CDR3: CASSRVRSYREQFF
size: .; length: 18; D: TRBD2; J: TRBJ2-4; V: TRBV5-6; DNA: TGTGCCAGCAGCTTGAGGGTTCTACTAGCGTCCGCCAAAAACATTCAGTACTTC; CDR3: CASSLRVLLASAKNIQYF
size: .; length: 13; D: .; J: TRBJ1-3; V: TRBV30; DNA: TGTGCCTGGAGTTGGCAGGCTGGAAACACCATATATTTT; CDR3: CAWSWQAGNTIYF
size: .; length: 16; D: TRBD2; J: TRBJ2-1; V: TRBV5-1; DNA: TGCGCCAGCAGCCTAACTAGCGGGAGTAGGAACAATGAGCAGTTCTTC; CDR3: CASSLTSGSRNNEQFF
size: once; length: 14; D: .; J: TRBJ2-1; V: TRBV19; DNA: TGTGCCAGTAGCCCTGTCCAGTCCTACAATGAGCAGTTCTTC; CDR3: CASSPVQSYNEQFF
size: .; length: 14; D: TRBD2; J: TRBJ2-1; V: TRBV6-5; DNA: TGTGCCAGCAGCCGTAGCGGGAGGAGTAATGAGCAGTTCTTC; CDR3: CASSRSGRSNEQFF
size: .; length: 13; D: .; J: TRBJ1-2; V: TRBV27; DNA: TGTGCCAGCAGCCACGGACACAACTATGGCTACACCTTC; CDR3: CASSHGHNYGYTF
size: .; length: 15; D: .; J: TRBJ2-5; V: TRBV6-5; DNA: TGTGCCAGCAGTTACTCTCGGCTAGTCCGTGAGACCCAGTACTTC; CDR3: CASSYSRLVRETQYF
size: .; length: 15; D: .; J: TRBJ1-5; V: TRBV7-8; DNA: TGTGCCAGCAGCCACTTAATGAGGAGCAATCAGCCCCAGCATTTT; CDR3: CASSHLMRSNQPQHF
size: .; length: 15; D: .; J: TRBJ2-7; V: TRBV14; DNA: TGTGCCAGCAGCCAACCGGGAGTACCCACCTACGAGCAGTACTTC; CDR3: CASSQPGVPTYEQYF
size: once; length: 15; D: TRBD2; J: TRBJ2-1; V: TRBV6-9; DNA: TGTGCCAGCAGTTATAGAGGACTAGCGGACAATGAGCAGTTCTTC; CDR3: CASSYRGLADNEQFF
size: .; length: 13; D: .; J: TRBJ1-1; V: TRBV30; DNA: TGTGCCTGGAAGCCTCCGGGGGGCGATAAAGCTTTCTTT; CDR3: CAWKPPGGDKAFF
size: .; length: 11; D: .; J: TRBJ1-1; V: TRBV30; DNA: TGTGCCTGGAGTGTACAGGGTCGAGCTTTCTTT; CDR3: CAWSVQGRAFF
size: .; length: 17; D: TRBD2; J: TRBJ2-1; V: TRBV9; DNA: TGTGCCAGCAGCGGGGGGGGTAGCGGGGTTTCCTACAATGAGCAGTTCTTC; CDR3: CASSGGGSGVSYNEQFF
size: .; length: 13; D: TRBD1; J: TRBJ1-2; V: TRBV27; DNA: TGTGCCAGCAGTCGACAGGGGGCGAGCGGCTACACCTTC; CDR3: CASSRQGASGYTF
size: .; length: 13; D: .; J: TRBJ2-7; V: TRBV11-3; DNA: TGTGCCAGCAGCCGGGAACAGGGTCGCGAGCAGTACTTC; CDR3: CASSREQGREQYF
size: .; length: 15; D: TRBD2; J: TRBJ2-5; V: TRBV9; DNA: TGTGCCAGCAGCTTCCGGACTAGCGGCCAAGAGACCCAGTACTTC; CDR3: CASSFRTSGQETQYF
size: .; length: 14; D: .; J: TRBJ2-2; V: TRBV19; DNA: TGTGCCAGTAGTATAGCTGTCGCGACCGGGGAGCTGTTTTTT; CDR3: CASSIAVATGELFF
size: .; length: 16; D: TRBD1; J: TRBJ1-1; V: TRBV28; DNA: TGTGCCAGCAGCCCCGGGACAGGGGGCGTCGGGACTGAAGCTTTCTTT; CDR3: CASSPGTGGVGTEAFF
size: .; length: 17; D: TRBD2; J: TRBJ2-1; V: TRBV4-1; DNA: TGCGCCAGCAGCCAACGGACTAGCGGGAGGCCGCTCAATGAGCAGTTCTTC; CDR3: CASSQRTSGRPLNEQFF
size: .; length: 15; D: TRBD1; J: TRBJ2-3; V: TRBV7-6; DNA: TGTGCCAGCAGCTTATATCTAACAGGGGGAGATACGCAGTATTTT; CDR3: CASSLYLTGGDTQYF
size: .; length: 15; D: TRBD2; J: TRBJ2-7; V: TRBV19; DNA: TGTGCCAGTAGGACCGGGACTAGCGAGCGGGGCGAGCAGTACTTC; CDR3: CASRTGTSERGEQYF
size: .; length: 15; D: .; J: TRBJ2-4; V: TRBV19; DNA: TGTGCCAGTAGTGCACAGGGATGGGGCAAAAACATTCAGTACTTC; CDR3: CASSAQGWGKNIQYF
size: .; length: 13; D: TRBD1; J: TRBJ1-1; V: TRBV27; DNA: TGTGCCAGCAGCATGACAGGGCGCACTGAAGCTTTCTTT; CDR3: CASSMTGRTEAFF
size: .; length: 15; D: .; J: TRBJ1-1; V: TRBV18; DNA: TGTGCCAGCTCACCAGGGCCTTCGGGGTATGCTGAAGCTTTCTTT; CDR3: CASSPGPSGYAEAFF
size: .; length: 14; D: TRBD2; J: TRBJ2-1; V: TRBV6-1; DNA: TGTGCCAGCAGACTAGCGGGAGGTGACTATGAGCAGTTCTTC; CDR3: CASRLAGGDYEQFF
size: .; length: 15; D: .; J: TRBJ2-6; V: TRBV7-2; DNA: TGTGCCAGCAGCGCACGTCTATCTGGGGCCAACGTCCTGACTTTC; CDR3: CASSARLSGANVLTF